A selection of T cell receptor beta chains follows, all from one sample in a study of blood T cells in healthy people across ages. TCRdb re-called the 5' RACE reads through MiXCR, storing one row per CDR3 protein. The sample records approximately 850,000 distinct CDR3 sequences, about 62% being singletons. Sequenced material: blood. The receptor set was obtained from a man under 40 in good health. CDR3s include the opening cysteine and the closing phenylalanine or tryptophan.

v_call,j_call,cdr3_aa
TRBV6-1,TRBJ1-2,CASSDGDRSNYGYTF
TRBV28,TRBJ1-2,CAIKAGQGASFSGYTF
TRBV4-2,.,CASSQEWDDGGGPLETQYF
TRBV28,TRBJ2-4,CASSLSGGPTKNIQYF
TRBV25-1,TRBJ1-2,CASTGTYGYTF
TRBV7-9,TRBJ2-2,CASSPGSGNTGELFF
TRBV9,TRBJ1-2,CASSHRSNYGYTF
TRBV9,TRBJ2-3,CASSVDSGFSTDTQYF
TRBV29-1,TRBJ1-2,CSVGGGRSYGYTF
TRBV6-5,TRBJ2-3,CASKGRGNLGDTQYF
TRBV11-2,TRBJ2-7,CASSSSGRLSYEQYF
TRBV10-3,TRBJ2-1,CAISESAVRYNEQFF
TRBV20-1,TRBJ2-1,CSAVHDVGDEQFF
TRBV5-1,TRBJ2-7,CASSQFSGEQYF
TRBV4-3,TRBJ2-1,CASSHSAGAREQFF
TRBV20-1,TRBJ2-1,CSAVGRAASYNEQFF
TRBV7-8,TRBJ2-1,CASSFPSGRRYEQFF
TRBV15,TRBJ2-5,CATSREWDPGETQYF
TRBV7-2,TRBJ2-3,CASTEPGGLGTDTQYF
TRBV7-2,TRBJ2-1,CASTWERGGYDEQFF
TRBV15,TRBJ2-5,CATSKRGVVGETQYF
TRBV10-3,TRBJ2-7,CATSDQPYEQYF
TRBV11-2,TRBJ2-2,CATAAANTGELFF
TRBV20-1,TRBJ2-7,CSASDSYEQYF
TRBV7-2,TRBJ2-7,CASSWKGQTSGPGNEQYF
TRBV2,TRBJ1-5,CASRVTGGGTQPQHF
TRBV3-1,TRBJ2-7,CASSQERASPRYF
TRBV6-5,TRBJ2-4,CASSLSGGTKNIQYF
TRBV20-1,TRBJ2-1,CSARPKLAGRGEQFF